The next 3 T cell receptor beta chains were all read from a single sample in a study of blood T cell repertoires in COVID-19. Libraries were prepared by immunoSEQ multiplex PCR; TCRdb keeps only in-frame clonotypes and omits some of them. The profile shows 350,000 to 400,000 clones, around 90% of them singletons. Specimen: peripheral blood. The source is a woman aged 25 to 45 with COVID-19, enrolled during active disease.

The V gene is TRBV6-5, the J gene TRBJ1-4; the D is unclear. V gave up 4 bases and J gave up 4 bases, with 10 bases separating them. The CDR3 sequence is 14 residues long. Per germline, CDR1 MNHEY and CDR2 SVGAGI. The CDR3 spells CASSLGSINEKLFF. The CDR3 coding sequence is TGTGCCAGCAGTTTGGGCAGCATTAATGAAAAACTGTTTTTT.

The chain has TRBV3-1 (or the pseudogene TRBV3-2) and TRBJ2-3, with D possibly matching TRBD1 (6 bases). V lost 2 bases and J lost 0, with 9 bases in between. Germline V gene sequence: CDR1 LGHDT, CDR2 YNNKEL (reference sequence). This CDR3 has 15 amino acids. CDR3 amino acids: CASSQQDSSTDTQYF. The DNA for the CDR3 is TGTGCCAGCAGCCAACAGGACAGTAGCACAGATACGCAGTATTTT.

This clone was seen a handful of times. J is TRBJ1-4 and V is TRBV28; D is possibly TRBD1 (5 bases). CDR1 is MDHEN and CDR2 is SYDVKM in the germline V gene. V was trimmed by 4 bases and J by 7 bases, leaving 19 bases between them. The CDR3 runs 16 residues. CDR3: CASSWGGARSIEKLFF. The CDR3 DNA sequence: TGTGCCAGCAGTTGGGGAGGGGCGAGGTCGATTGAAAAACTGTTTTTT. Based on the CDR3 plus reference TRBV28 and TRBJ1-4, the full variable domain is DVKVTQSSRYLVKRTGEKVFLECVQDMDHENMFWYRQDPGLGLRLIYFSYDVKMKEKGDIPEGYSVSREKKERFSLILESASTNQTSMYLCASSWGGARSIEKLFFGSGTQLSVL.